The entry below describes one TCR beta chain. V was trimmed by 0 bases and J by 0 bases, leaving 13 bases between them. Germline V gene data show CDR1 as SGHDT and CDR2 as YYEEEE. This CDR3 is 17 amino acids long. Using immunoSEQ multiplex PCR, the repertoire was profiled, and TCRdb retains in-frame clones only, with some absent. The table has 75,000 to 100,000 clones, approximately 93% seen once. This specimen comes from a study of siplizumab effects on memory and regulatory T cells. Sequencing used non-Treg CD4+ T cells sorted from blood. V usage is TRBV5-6 and J usage is TRBJ1-3; D gene ambiguous. The source of this sequence is a human donor in good health. CDR3 sequence reads: CASSLGGGTASGNTIYF. CDR3 DNA sequence: TGTGCCAGCAGCTTGGGCGGCGGCACAGCCTCTGGAAACACCATATATTTT.